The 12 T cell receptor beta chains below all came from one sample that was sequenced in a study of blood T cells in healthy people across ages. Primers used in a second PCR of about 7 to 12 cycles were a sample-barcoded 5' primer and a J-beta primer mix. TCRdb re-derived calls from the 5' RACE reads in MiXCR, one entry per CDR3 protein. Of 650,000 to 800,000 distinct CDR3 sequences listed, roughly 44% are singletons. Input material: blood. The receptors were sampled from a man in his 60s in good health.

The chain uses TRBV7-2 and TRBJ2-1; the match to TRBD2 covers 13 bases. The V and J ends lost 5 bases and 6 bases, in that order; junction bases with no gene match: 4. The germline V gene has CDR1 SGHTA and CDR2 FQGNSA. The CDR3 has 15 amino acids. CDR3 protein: CASSPRLAGGNEQFF. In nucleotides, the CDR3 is TGTGCCAGCAGCCCCCGACTAGCGGGGGGCAATGAGCAGTTCTTC. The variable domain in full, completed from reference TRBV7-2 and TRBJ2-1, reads GAGVSQSPSNKVTEKGKDVELRCDPISGHTALYWYRQSLGQGLEFLIYFQGNSAPDKSGLPSDRFSAERTGGSVSTLTIQRTQQEDSAVYLCASSPRLAGGNEQFFGPGTRLTVL.

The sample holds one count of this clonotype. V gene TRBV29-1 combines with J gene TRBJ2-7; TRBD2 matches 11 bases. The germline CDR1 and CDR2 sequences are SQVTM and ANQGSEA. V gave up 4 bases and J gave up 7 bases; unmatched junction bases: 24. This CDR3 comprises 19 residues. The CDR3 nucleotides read TGCAGCGTTGTCCTGACGACTAGCGGGGCCACCTTAGCCTACAATGAGCAGTACTTC. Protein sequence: CSVVLTTSGATLAYNEQYF.

This CDR3 reads CASSDRTGGPTDTQYF. CDR3 DNA sequence: TGTGCCAGCAGTGATAGGACGGGAGGTCCCACAGATACGCAGTATTTT. The V and J genes are TRBV6-1 and TRBJ2-3; 7 bases map to TRBD2. The trim removed 3 bases at V and 2 bases at J, leaving 8 bases unmatched. Germline loops: CDR1 MNHNS, CDR2 SASEGT. CDR3 length: 16 amino acids.

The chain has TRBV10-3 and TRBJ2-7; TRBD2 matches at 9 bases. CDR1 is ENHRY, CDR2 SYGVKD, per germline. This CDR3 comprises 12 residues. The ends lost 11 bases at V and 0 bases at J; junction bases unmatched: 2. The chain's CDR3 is CAVTSGSYEQYF. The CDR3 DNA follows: TGTGCCGTGACTAGCGGCTCCTACGAGCAGTACTTC.

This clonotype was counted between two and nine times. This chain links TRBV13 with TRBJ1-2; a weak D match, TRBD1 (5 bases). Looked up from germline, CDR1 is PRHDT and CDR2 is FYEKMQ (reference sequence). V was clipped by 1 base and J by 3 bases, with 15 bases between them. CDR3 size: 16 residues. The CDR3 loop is CASSLEGTTRYYGYTF. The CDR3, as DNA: TGTGCCAGCAGCTTAGAGGGGACTACGAGGTACTATGGCTACACCTTC.

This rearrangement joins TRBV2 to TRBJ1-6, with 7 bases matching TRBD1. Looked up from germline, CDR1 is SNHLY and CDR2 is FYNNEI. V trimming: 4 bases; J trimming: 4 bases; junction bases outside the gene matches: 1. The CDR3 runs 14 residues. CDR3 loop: CASSVGQYNSPLHF. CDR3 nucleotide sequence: TGTGCCAGCAGTGTGGGACAGTATAATTCACCCCTCCACTTT.

CDR3: CASSVDGGTTAPLHF. The DNA for the CDR3 is TGTGCCAGCAGCGTAGACGGGGGGACCACAGCACCCCTCCACTTT. The chain combines TRBV9 with TRBJ1-6; tentatively, D is TRBD1 (5 bases). V was shortened by 0 bases and J by 11 bases, with 15 bases between the two germline ends. CDR3 length equals 15 residues. The germline V gene has CDR1 SGDLS and CDR2 YYNGEE.

CDR3 DNA: TGCGCCAGCACTGGCCAGCTGAACACTGAAGCTTTCTTT. Protein product: CASTGQLNTEAFF. J is TRBJ1-1 and V is TRBV5-1; D is undetermined. Germline V gene data show CDR1 as SGHRS and CDR2 as YFSETQ. The ends were cut back, 6 bases at V and 0 bases at J, with 9 bases in the middle. CDR3 length equals 13 residues.

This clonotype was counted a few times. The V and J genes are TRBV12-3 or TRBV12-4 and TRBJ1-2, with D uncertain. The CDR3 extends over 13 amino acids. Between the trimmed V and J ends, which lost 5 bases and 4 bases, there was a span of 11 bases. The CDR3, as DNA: TGTGCCAGCAGTCTAGGACTGATCTATGGCTACACCTTC. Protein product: CASSLGLIYGYTF.

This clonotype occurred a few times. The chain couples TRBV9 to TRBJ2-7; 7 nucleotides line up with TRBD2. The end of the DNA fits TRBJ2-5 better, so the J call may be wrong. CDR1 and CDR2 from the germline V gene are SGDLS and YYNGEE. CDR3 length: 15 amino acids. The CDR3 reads CASSVAGTNYETQYF. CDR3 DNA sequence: TGTGCCAGCAGCGTAGCGGGGACTAACTATGAGACCCAGTACTTC.

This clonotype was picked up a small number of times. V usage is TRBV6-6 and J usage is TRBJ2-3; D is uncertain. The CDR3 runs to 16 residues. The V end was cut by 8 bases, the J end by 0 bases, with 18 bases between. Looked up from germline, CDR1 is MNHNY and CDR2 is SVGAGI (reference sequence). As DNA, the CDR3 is TGTGCCAGCTCGAGGCCAATCGAGTTGAGCACAGATACGCAGTATTTT. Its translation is CASSRPIELSTDTQYF.

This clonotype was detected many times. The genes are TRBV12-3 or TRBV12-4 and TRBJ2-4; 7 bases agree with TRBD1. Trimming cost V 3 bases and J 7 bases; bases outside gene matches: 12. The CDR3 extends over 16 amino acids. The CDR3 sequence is CASSFVGTDRLNIQYF. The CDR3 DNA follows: TGTGCCAGCAGTTTTGTAGGGACAGACCGACTCAACATTCAGTACTTC.